The 7 T cell receptor beta chains in this list originate from one sample, sequenced in a study of shared clonotypes between healthy human individuals. This table comes from immunoSEQ multiplex PCR, and its TCRdb copy is limited to in-frame clones, with some not included. The sample lists approximately 2.4 million clones; about 94% were seen once. Sequencing was performed on naive CD4+ T cells sorted from blood. Subset noted: CD45RA+ positively selected. These TCRs come from a man younger than 30 in good health.

This chain connects TRBV14 to TRBJ2-5, with 9 bases lining up with TRBD1. Germline V gene data show CDR1 as SGHDN and CDR2 as FVKESK. The V gene end was trimmed by 5 bases and the J gene end by 2 bases; junction bases not matched to a gene: 3. This CDR3 contains 14 residues. CDR3 amino acids: CASSAGTGQETQYF. The CDR3 nucleotides are TGTGCCAGCAGCGCGGGGACAGGGCAAGAGACCCAGTACTTC.

This chain links TRBV5-6 with TRBJ2-6, with no clear D. The length of the CDR3 is 13 residues. V was trimmed by 5 bases and J by 0 bases, leaving 3 bases between them. Looked up from germline, CDR1 is SGHDT and CDR2 is YYEEEE. The CDR3 DNA reads TGTGCCAGCAGGGCCTCTGGGGCCAACGTCCTGACTTTC. Protein sequence: CASRASGANVLTF.

The chain uses TRBV18 and TRBJ2-5, with D unclear. V lost 1 base to trimming and J lost 2 bases, with 8 bases between them. This CDR3 region has 14 residues. CDR1 and CDR2 (germline): KGHSH, LQKENI. CDR3 bases: TGTGCCAGCTCACCACAAAATAGGCAAGAGACCCAGTACTTC. This sequence encodes CASSPQNRQETQYF.

Details on this clone: The sample has other DNA sequences that encode this CDR3 too. The V call is TRBV6-1, the J call TRBJ1-1; D gene ambiguous. The CDR3 runs to 12 residues. CDR1 MNHNS and CDR2 SASEGT come from the germline V gene. Deletions cut 9 bases from V and 1 base from J, with 9 bases between. CDR3 protein: CASSRGNTEAFF. CDR3 bases: TGTGCCAGTAGCCGGGGGAACACTGAAGCTTTCTTT.

CDR3: CAWSVEVTQYF. The DNA of the CDR3 is TGTGCCTGGAGTGTAGAGGTGACCCAGTACTTC. The chain links TRBV30 to TRBJ2-5; D is unresolved. Germline V gene lookup returns CDR1 GTSNPN and CDR2 SVGIG (reference sequence). V was cut by 0 bases and J by 7 bases, with 6 bases left in between. This CDR3 has 11 amino acids. Full variable domain (outside the CDR3, taken from reference TRBV30 and TRBJ2-5): SQTIHQWPATLVQPVGSPLSLECTVEGTSNPNLYWYRQAAGRGLQLLFYSVGIGQISSEVPQNLSASRPQDRQFILSSKKLLLSDSGFYLCAWSVEVTQYFGPGTRLLVL.

The chain is built from TRBV5-1 and TRBJ2-1; D possibly corresponds to TRBD2 (6 bases). The CDR3 covers 16 residues. The V end was cut by 2 bases, the J end by 6 bases, with 18 bases between. Germline-derived CDR1 and CDR2 are SGHRS and YFSETQ. The CDR3 spells CASSLTTGIGGNEQFF. CDR3 nucleotides: TGCGCCAGCAGCTTAACAACCGGGATCGGGGGCAATGAGCAGTTCTTC.

V usage is TRBV4-1 and J usage is TRBJ2-3; TRBD2 aligns across 9 bases. The CDR3 is 16 residues long. Germline V gives CDR1 MGHRA, CDR2 YSYEKL. V gave up 4 bases and J gave up 6 bases; unmatched junction bases: 11. In DNA, the CDR3 is TGCGCCAGCAGCCCCCCATTGAGCGGGGGGAAGGATACGCAGTATTTT. It translates to CASSPPLSGGKDTQYF.